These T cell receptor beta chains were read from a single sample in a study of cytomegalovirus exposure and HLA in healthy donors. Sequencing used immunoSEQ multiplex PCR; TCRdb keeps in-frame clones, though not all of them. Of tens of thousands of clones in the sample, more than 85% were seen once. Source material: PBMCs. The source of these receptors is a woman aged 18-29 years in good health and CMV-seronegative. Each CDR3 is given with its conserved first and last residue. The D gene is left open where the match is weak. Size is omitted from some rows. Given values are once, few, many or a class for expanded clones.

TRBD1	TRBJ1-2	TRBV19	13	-	TGTGCCGGCAAAGGGACAGGGAACTATGGCTACACCTTC	CAGKGTGNYGYTF
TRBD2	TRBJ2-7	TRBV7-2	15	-	TGTGCCAGCAGCCCTTGGACTAGCGGGGGTACCGAGCAGTACTTC	CASSPWTSGGTEQYF
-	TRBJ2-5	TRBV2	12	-	TGTGCCAGCAGGAGGACTAAAGAGACCCAGTACTTC	CASRRTKETQYF
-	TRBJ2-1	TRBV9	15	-	TGTGCCAGCAGCGCGCGGGGCGCCTCCTACAATGAGCAGTTCTTC	CASSARGASYNEQFF
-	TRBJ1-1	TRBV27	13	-	TGTGCCAGCAGTTTACCGGGGATCACTGAAGCTTTCTTT	CASSLPGITEAFF
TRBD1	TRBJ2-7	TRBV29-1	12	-	TGCAGCGTTGCAGAACAGGGGCACGAGCAGTACTTC	CSVAEQGHEQYF
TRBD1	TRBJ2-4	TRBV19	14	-	TGTGCCAGTAGTATCGGGGACAGGGGTGGCATTCAGTACTTC	CASSIGDRGGIQYF
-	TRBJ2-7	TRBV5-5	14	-	TGTGCCAGCAGCTTTGGGCCCCAGGGCTACGAGCAGTACTTC	CASSFGPQGYEQYF
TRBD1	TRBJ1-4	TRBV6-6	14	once	TGTGCCAGCAGGCGGGACAGGGCAATCGGAAGGGTGTTTTTT	CASRRDRAIGRVFF
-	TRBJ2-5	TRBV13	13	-	TGTGCCAGCAGCTTCTACGAGTCGGAGACCCAGTACTTC	CASSFYESETQYF
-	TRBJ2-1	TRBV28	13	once	TGTGCCAGCAGTTTATTGCCCCCCGGGGAGCAGTTCTTC	CASSLLPPGEQFF
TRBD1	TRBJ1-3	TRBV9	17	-	TGTGCCAGCAGCGTAGGGGGGACAGGGAACTCTGGAAACACCATATATTTT	CASSVGGTGNSGNTIYF
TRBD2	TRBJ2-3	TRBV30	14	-	TGTGCCTGGAGTGGGACTAGCTTTGCAGATACGCAGTATTTT	CAWSGTSFADTQYF
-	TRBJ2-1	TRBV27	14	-	TGTGCCAGCAATTTTAGGTCGGGGTTCGACGGGCAGTTCTTC	CASNFRSGFDGQFF
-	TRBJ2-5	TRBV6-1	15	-	TGTGCCAGCAGTGAAGGACTAGTAGGGAAGGAGACCCAGTACTTC	CASSEGLVGKETQYF
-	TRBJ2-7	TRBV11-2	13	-	TGTGCCAGCAGCCCAGCAGTGGGGCAGAAGCAGTACTTC	CASSPAVGQKQYF
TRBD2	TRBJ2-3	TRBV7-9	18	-	TGTGCCAGCAGCCCCGGGACTAGCGGGGGGGCGAACACAGATACGCAGTATTTT	CASSPGTSGGANTDTQYF
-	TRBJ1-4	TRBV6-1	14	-	TGTGCCAGCAGGACCCGGGGGAGTAATGAAAAACTGTTTTTT	CASRTRGSNEKLFF
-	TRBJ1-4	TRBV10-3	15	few	TGTGCCATCAGTGAGATGTCAACAACTAATGAAAAACTGTTTTTT	CAISEMSTTNEKLFF
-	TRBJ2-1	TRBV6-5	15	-	TGTGCCAGTGCACCGAATAGCGGCACCTACAATGAGCAGTTCTTC	CASAPNSGTYNEQFF
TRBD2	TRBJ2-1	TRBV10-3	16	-	TGTGCCATCACCGGGGGGGAGGGATCAGGGGTCGATGAGCAGTTCTTC	CAITGGEGSGVDEQFF
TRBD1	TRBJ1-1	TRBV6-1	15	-	TGTGCCAGCAGTCCATGGGACAGGGAGGGACCTGAAGCTTTCTTT	CASSPWDREGPEAFF
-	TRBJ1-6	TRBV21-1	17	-	TGTGCCAGCAGCAATACCTGCCAGTCTCGGGGTAATTCACCCCTCCACTTT	CASSNTCQSRGNSPLHF
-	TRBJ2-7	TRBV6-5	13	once	TGTGCCAGCAGACCCGGGACACTACTCGAGCAGTACTTC	CASRPGTLLEQYF
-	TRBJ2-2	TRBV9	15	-	TGTGCCAGCAGCGTAGATTCTAGGAACACCGGGGAGCTGTTTTTT	CASSVDSRNTGELFF
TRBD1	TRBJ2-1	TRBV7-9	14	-	TGTGCCAGCAGCTATCCTACAGGGGTCCCTGAGCAGTTCTTC	CASSYPTGVPEQFF
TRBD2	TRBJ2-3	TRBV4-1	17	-	TGCGCCAGCAGCCAAGTAGCGAGCGGGGCTTCGTCAGATACGCAGTATTTT	CASSQVASGASSDTQYF
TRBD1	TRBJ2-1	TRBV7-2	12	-	TGTGCCAGCAGCTTGGCCGGGACAGGGCAGTTCTTC	CASSLAGTGQFF
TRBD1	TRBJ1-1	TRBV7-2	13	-	TGTGCCAGCAGCAAGGGACAGGACCGAGAAGCTTTCTTT	CASSKGQDREAFF
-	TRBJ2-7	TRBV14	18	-	TGTGCCAGCAGCCTAGATTTCGGGACACCCAGGGTCCCCTACGAGCAGTACTTC	CASSLDFGTPRVPYEQYF
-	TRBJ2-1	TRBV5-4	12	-	TGTGCCAGCAGCCCAGGGTTTGGTGAGCAGTTCTTC	CASSPGFGEQFF